This TCR beta chain was found in a study of identical twins. The CDR3 consists of 16 residues. V was clipped by 6 bases and J by 0 bases; unmatched bases: 7. General study findings and limits: The analysis was cross-sectional rather than longitudinal within donors.

At least ten counts were recorded for this clonotype. What it binds is unknown. TCRdb reprocessed the 5' RACE reads via MiXCR and lists one record per CDR3 protein. The data hold hundreds of thousands of distinct CDR3 sequences, with around 5.7% observed a single time. The donor group consisted entirely of healthy Caucasians. The gene calls are TRBV12-3 or TRBV12-4 and TRBJ1-4; the match to TRBD1 covers 7 bases. The specimen sequenced was naive T cells sorted from blood. The sequence derives from a man aged 18 to 35 in good health. The DNA for the CDR3 is TGTGCCAGCAGGGGGAAGACAGGGTCAACTAATGAAAAACTGTTTTTT. Amino acid sequence: CASRGKTGSTNEKLFF.